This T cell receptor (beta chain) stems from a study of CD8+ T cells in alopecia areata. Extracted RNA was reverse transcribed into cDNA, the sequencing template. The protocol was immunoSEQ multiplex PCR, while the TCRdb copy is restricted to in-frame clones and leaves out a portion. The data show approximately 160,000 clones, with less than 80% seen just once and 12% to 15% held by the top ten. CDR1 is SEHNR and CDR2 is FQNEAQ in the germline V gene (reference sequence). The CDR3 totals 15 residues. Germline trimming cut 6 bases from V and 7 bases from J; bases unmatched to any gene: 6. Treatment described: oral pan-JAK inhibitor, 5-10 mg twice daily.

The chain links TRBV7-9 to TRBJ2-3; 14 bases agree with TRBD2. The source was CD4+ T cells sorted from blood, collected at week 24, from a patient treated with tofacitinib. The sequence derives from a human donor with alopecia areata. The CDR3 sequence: CASSLTSGGAHTQYF. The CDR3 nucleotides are TGTGCCAGCAGTTTGACTAGCGGGGGGGCCCATACGCAGTATTTT.